This is a list of T cell receptor beta chains from one sample in a study of tumor-infiltrating lymphocytes in primary liver carcinoma. Using its own MiXCR run on the multiplex PCR reads, TCRdb lists one record per CDR3 protein. The sample contains almost 200,000 distinct CDR3 sequences, about 61% of which appear only once. Sequencing was done on a sample of peripheral blood. The receptors were sampled from an older woman with primary liver carcinoma and hepatitis B virus infection. The CDR3 runs from the conserved cysteine through the conserved F or W.

TRBV21-1	TRBJ1-1	CASSKGTGGAEAFF
TRBV4-2	TRBJ2-6	CASSQERSGANILTF
TRBV11-2	TRBJ2-1	CASSFTSGTYNEHFF
TRBV6-6	TRBJ2-3	CASNSRSGGPGGDTQCF
TRBV18	TRBJ2-3	CASSPPGQGFTDTQYF
TRBV5-4	TRBJ2-5	CASSLAGTEETQYF
TRBV11-2	TRBJ2-7	CASNLDLPSGTGHEQYF
TRBV18	TRBJ2-1	CASSPPQRLPYNEQFF
TRBV30	TRBJ2-2	CAVKYTGELFF
TRBV6-1	TRBJ1-4	CASSEVVSTNEKLFF
TRBV29-1	TRBJ2-1	CSVRPRGTDNEQFF
TRBV11-3	TRBJ2-7	CASSLEQTGGNCEQYF
TRBV11-2	TRBJ2-1	CVSSLRQYDEQFF
TRBV5-1	TRBJ1-5	CASSQRLGGLQPQHF
TRBV28	TRBJ1-2	CASSTLAGKDGYTF
TRBV11-2	TRBJ2-3	CASSYTSGSIDTQYF
TRBV6-1	TRBJ1-1	CVSSPPTGRLNTEAFF
TRBV6-1	TRBJ1-1	CASVRNTEAFF
TRBV29-1	TRBJ2-3	CNAEPTGVLTDTQYF
TRBV11-2	TRBJ2-5	CAISKGASRKTQYF
TRBV29-1	TRBJ2-3	CSVVKAGEPQDTQYF
TRBV10-2	TRBJ2-2	CASSESRPAVGGELFF
TRBV11-1	TRBJ2-2	CTSSLGGITGELFF
TRBV7-8	TRBJ1-2	CASSPTRIGQGYTF
TRBV6-1	TRBJ2-6	CASGPSGANVLTF
TRBV4-1	TRBJ2-3	CASSQERRVGETFIDTQYF
TRBV6-5	TRBJ1-5	CASLGTNQPQHF
TRBV30	TRBJ1-5	CAWGVQGVVTWLRRPQHF
TRBV7-9	TRBJ2-7	CASNLAGAVEQYF
TRBV2	TRBJ2-1	CASRVSISYNEQSF
TRBV5-5	TRBJ1-5	CTSSLRQGSNQPQHF
TRBV5-1	TRBJ2-2	CASSHNVQGRIGELFF
TRBV28	TRBJ1-5	CASSRTPQPQHF
TRBV10-3	TRBJ1-5	CAISLGAADSNQPQHF
TRBV5-1	TRBJ2-3	CASSNRHGGTDTQYF
TRBV6-5	TRBJ1-2	CASTTGPRNYGYTF
TRBV5-1	TRBJ2-5	CASSKGQGGQETQYF
TRBV5-1	TRBJ2-2	CASSFDAANTGELFF
TRBV5-5	TRBJ2-3	CASSLRAERADTQYF
TRBV11-2	TRBJ2-1	CVSSEIMGLGEQLF
TRBV28	TRBJ2-4	CAIRDLDRDKNIQYF
TRBV6-1	TRBJ2-7	CASRAVPEGYTYEQYF
TRBV4-1	TRBJ2-7	CASSQHPGLAGSFNEQYF
TRBV11-3	TRBJ2-3	CASNSTGEEADTQYF
TRBV28	TRBJ2-4	CASSLDRGRDIQYF
TRBV4-1	TRBJ2-3	CASSQERGRDTQYF
TRBV5-6	TRBJ1-2	CASSLQGRDYGYTF
TRBV11-2	TRBJ1-2	CASSLPGTGPYGYTF